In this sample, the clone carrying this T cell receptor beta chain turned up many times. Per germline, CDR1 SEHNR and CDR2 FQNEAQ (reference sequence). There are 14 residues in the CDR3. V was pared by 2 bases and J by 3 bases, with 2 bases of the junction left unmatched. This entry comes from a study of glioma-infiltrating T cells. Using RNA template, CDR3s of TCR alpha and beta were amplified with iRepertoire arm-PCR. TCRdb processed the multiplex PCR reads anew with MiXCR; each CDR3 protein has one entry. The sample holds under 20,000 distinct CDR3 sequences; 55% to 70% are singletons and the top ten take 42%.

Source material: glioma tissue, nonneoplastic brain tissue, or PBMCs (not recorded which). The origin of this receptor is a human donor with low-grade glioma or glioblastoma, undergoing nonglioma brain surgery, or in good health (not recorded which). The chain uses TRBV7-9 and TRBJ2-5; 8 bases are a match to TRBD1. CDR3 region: CASSLWDRKETQYF. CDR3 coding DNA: TGTGCCAGCAGCTTATGGGACAGGAAAGAGACCCAGTACTTC.